This T cell receptor (beta chain) was sequenced for a study of graft-versus-host responses after intestinal transplantation. Study-level findings and limits: GvH clones surfaced in recipient marrow, some emerging earlier in ileum or blood. Subjects displaying graft-donor T cell macrochimerism possessed elevated graft-versus-host to host-versus-graft clonal ratios inside allografts. Early after transplant, HvG declines were associated with peak levels of circulating GvH clones.

As regards this clone: What it binds is not known.

Libraries were prepared by immunoSEQ multiplex PCR; TCRdb keeps only in-frame clonotypes and omits some of them. This sample yields tens of thousands of clones, of which over 85% are seen a single time; 5.9% belongs to the top ten. V lost 7 bases to trimming and J lost 4 bases, with 8 bases between them. Germline V CDR1 and CDR2: ENHRY, SYGVKD. CDR3 length: 12 amino acids. The sequence was collected from a human patient who received an intestinal transplant, so some T cells may come from the graft donor. This specimen consisted of PBMCs, obtained around 27 months after a first intestinal transplant, on the day of a second. The chain uses TRBV10-3 and TRBJ1-3; no clear D. This CDR3 reads CAIKATGNTIYF. The CDR3 DNA reads as TGTGCCATCAAGGCGACAGGAAACACCATATATTTT.